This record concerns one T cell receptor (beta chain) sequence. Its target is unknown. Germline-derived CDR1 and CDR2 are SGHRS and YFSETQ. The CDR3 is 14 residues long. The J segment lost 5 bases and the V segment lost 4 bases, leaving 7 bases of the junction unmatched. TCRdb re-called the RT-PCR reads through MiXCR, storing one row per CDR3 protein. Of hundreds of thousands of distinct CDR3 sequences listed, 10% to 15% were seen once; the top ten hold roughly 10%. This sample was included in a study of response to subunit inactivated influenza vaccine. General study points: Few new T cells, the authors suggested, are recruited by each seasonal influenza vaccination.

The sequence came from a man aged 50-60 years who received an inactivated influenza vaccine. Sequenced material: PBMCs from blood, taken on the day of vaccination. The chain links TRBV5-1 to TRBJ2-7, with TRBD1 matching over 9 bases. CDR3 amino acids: CASSTGQGWDEQYF. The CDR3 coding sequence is TGCGCCAGCAGCACGGGACAGGGTTGGGACGAGCAGTACTTC.